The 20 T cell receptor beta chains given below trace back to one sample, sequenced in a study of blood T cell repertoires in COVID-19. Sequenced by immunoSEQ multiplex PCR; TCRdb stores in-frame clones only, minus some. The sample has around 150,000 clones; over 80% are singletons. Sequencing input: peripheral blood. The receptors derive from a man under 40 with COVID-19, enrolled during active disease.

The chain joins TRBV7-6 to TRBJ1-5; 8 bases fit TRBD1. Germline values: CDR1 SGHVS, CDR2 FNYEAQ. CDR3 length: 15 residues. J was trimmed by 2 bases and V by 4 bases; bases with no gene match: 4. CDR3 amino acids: CASSSEGQGNQPQHF. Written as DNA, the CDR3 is TGTGCCAGCAGCTCCGAGGGACAGGGCAATCAGCCCCAGCATTTT.

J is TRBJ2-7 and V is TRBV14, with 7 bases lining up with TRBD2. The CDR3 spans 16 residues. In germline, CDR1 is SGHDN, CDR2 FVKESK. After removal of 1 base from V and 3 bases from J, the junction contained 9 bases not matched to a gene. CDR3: CASSQARRSGIYEQYF. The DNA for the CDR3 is TGTGCCAGCAGCCAAGCAAGGCGGAGCGGGATCTACGAGCAGTACTTC.

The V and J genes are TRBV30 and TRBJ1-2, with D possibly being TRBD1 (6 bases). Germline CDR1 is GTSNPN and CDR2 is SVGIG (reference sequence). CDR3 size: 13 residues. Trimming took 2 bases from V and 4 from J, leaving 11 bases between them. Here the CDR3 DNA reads TGTGCCTGGAGTCATGGGGGCACCTATGGCTACACCTTC. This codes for CAWSHGGTYGYTF.

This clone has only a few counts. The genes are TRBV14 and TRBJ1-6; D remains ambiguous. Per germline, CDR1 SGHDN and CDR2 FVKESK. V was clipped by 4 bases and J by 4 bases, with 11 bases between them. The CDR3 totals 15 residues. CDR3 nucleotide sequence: TGTGCCAGCAGCCTAACCTCGGGTTATAATTCACCCCTCCACTTT. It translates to CASSLTSGYNSPLHF.

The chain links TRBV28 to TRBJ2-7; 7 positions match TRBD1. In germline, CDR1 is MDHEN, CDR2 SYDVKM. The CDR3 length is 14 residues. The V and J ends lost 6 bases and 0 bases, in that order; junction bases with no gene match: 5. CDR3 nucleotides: TGTGCCAGCAGGGAGACAGGGAGCTCCTACGAGCAGTACTTC. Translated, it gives CASRETGSSYEQYF.

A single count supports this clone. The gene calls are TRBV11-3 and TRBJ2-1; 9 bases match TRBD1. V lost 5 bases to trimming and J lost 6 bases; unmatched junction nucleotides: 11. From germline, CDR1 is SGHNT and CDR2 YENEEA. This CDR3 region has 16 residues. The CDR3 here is CASSPGTGKSGNEQFF. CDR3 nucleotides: TGTGCCAGCAGCCCCGGGACAGGGAAGAGCGGCAATGAGCAGTTCTTC.

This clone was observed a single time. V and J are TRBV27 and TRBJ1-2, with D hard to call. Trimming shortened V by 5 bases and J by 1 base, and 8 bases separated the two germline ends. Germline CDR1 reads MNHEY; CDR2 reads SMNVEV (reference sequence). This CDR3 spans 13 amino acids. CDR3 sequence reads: CASSPQNNYGYTF. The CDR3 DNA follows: TGTGCCAGCAGTCCCCAAAATAACTATGGCTACACCTTC.

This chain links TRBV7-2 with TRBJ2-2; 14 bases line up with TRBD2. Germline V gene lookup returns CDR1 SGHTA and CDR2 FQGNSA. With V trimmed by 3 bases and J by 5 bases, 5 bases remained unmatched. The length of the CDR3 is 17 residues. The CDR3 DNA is TGTGCCAGCAGCTTCGGGACTAGCGGGAGACTGACCGGGGAGCTGTTTTTT. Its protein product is CASSFGTSGRLTGELFF.

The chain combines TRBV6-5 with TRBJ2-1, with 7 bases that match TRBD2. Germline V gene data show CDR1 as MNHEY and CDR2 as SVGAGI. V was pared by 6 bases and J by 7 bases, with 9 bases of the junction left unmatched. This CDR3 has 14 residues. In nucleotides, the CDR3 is TGTGCCAGCAGCTCCCCCACTAGCGCAAATGAGCAGTTCTTC. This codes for CASSSPTSANEQFF.

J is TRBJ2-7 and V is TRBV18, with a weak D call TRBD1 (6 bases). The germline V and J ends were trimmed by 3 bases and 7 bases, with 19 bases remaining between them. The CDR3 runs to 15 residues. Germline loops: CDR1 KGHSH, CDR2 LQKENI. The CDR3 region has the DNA TGTGCCAGCTCACCTCGACAGACAGGCGGTCAGGAGCAGTACTTC. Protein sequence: CASSPRQTGGQEQYF. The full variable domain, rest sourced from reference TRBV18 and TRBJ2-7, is NAGVMQNPRHLVRRRGQEARLRCSPMKGHSHVYWYRQLPEEGLKFMVYLQKENIIDESGMPKERFSAEFPKEGPSILRIQQVVRGDSAAYFCASSPRQTGGQEQYFGPGTRLTVT.

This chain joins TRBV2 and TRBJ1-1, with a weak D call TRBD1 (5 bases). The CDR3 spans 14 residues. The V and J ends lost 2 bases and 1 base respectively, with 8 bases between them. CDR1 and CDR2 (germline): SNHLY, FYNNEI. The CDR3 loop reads CASSELGANTEAFF. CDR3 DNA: TGTGCCAGCAGTGAACTTGGGGCGAACACTGAAGCTTTCTTT.

The CDR3 is CASRSQGTGANVLTF. CDR3 nucleotides: TGTGCCAGCAGATCACAGGGGACTGGGGCCAACGTCCTGACTTTC. The gene calls are TRBV28 and TRBJ2-6; 7 nucleotides line up with TRBD1. V lost 6 bases to trimming and J lost 2 bases; unmatched junction nucleotides: 4. Germline CDR1 MDHEN, CDR2 SYDVKM. The length of the CDR3 is 15 residues.

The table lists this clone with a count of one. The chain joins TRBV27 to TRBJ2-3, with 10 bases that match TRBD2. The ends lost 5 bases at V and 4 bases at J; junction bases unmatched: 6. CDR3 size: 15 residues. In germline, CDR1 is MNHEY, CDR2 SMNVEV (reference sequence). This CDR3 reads CASSGLAVNADTQYF. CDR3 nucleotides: TGTGCCAGCAGTGGACTAGCGGTAAACGCAGATACGCAGTATTTT.

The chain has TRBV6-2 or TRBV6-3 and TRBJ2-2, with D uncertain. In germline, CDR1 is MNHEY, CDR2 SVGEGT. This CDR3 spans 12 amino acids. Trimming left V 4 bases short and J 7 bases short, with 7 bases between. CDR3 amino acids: CASSSLGGELFF. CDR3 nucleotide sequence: TGTGCCAGCAGTTCCCTCGGCGGGGAGCTGTTTTTT.

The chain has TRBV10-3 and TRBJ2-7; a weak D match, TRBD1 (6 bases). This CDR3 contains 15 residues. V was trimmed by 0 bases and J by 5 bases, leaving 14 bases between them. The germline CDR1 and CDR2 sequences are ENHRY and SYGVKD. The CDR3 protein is CAISESTTGSDEQYF. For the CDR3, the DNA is TGTGCCATCAGTGAGTCGACTACAGGGAGTGACGAGCAGTACTTC.

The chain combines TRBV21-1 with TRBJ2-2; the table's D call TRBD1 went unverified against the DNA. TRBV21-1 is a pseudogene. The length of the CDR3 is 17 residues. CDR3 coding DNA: TGTGCCAGCAGCAAATTCAGGGCCCCAAGGAACACCGGGGAGCTGTTTTTT. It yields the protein CASSKFRAPRNTGELFF.

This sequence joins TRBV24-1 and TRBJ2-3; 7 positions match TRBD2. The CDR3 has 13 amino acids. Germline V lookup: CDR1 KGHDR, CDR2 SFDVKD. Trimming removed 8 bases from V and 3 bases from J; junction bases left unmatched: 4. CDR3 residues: CATNLGGTDTQYF. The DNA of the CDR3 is TGTGCCACCAATTTGGGGGGGACAGATACGCAGTATTTT.

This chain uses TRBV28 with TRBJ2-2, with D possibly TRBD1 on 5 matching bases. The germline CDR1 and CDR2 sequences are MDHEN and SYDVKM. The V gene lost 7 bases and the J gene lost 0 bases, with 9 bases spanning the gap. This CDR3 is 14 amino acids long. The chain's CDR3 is CASNTRANTGELFF. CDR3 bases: TGTGCCAGCAACACCAGGGCGAACACCGGGGAGCTGTTTTTT.

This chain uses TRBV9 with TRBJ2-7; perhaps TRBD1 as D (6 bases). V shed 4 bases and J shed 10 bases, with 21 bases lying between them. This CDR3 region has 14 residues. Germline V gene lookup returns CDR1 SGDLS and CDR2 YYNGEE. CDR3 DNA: TGTGCCAGCAGCCAGGACAGAGATACCCTTTCCCAGTACTTC. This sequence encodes CASSQDRDTLSQYF. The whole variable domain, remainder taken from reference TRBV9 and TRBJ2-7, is DSGVTQTPKHLITATGQRVTLRCSPRSGDLSVYWYQQSLDQGLQFLIQYYNGEERAKGNILERFSAQQFPDLHSELNLSSLELGDSALYFCASSQDRDTLSQYFGPGTRLTVT.

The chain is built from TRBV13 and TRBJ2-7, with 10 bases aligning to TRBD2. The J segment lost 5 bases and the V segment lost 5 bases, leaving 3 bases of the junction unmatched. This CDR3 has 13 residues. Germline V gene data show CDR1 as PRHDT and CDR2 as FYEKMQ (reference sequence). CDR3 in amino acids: CASSLGTSDEQYF. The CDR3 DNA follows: TGTGCCAGCAGCCTCGGGACTAGCGACGAGCAGTACTTC.